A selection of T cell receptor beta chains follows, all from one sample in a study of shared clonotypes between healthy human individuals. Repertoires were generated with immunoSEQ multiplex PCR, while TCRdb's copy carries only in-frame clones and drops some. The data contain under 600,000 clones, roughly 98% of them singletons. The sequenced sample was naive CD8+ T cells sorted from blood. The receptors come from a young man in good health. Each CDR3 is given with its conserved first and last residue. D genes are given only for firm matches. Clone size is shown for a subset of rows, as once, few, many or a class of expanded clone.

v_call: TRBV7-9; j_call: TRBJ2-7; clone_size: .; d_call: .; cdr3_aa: CASSPTSFEQYF; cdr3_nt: TGTGCCAGCAGCCCTACTAGTTTCGAGCAGTACTTC
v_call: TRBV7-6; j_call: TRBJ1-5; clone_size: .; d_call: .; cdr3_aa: CASSLGGSHQPQHF; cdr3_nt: TGTGCCAGCAGCCTCGGTGGGAGCCATCAGCCCCAGCATTTT
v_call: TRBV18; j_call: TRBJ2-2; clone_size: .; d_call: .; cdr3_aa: CASLDSGELFF; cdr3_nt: TGTGCCAGCTTAGATTCCGGGGAGCTGTTTTTT
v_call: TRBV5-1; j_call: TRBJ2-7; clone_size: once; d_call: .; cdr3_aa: CASLQTGPSSYEQYF; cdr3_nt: TGCGCCAGCCTCCAAACAGGGCCGAGCTCCTACGAGCAGTACTTC
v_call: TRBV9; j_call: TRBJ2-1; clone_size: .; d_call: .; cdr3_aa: CASSPRLARDNEQFF; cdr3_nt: TGTGCCAGCAGCCCCCGCCTAGCGAGAGACAATGAGCAGTTCTTC
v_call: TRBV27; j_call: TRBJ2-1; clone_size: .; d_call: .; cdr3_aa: CASHFVGSGGEQFF; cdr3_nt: TGTGCCAGCCATTTTGTCGGTTCGGGCGGTGAGCAGTTCTTC
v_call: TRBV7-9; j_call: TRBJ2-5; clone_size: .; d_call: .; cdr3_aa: CASSSTNLRETQYF; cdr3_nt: TGTGCCAGCAGCTCAACCAACCTACGGGAGACCCAGTACTTC
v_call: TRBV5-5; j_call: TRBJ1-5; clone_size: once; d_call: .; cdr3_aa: CASSPGQTYSNQPQHF; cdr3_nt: TGTGCCAGCAGCCCCGGACAGACCTATAGCAATCAGCCCCAGCATTTT
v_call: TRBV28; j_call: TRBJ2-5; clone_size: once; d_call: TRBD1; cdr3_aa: CASSFVRTGTGWDTQYF; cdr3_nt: TGTGCCAGCAGTTTTGTCCGCACCGGGACAGGGTGGGATACCCAGTACTTC
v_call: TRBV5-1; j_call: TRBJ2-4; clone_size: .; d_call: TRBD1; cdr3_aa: CASSPGQGLNIQYF; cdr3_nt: TGCGCCAGCAGCCCAGGACAGGGGCTAAACATTCAGTACTTC
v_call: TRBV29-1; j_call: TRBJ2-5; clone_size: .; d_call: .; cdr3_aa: CSVTLAIQETQYF; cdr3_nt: TGCAGCGTCACTTTAGCGATCCAAGAGACCCAGTACTTC
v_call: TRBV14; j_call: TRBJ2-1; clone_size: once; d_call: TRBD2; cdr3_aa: CASSDVSGRSSYNEQFF; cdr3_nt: TGTGCCAGCAGCGACGTTAGCGGGAGGAGCTCCTACAATGAGCAGTTCTTC
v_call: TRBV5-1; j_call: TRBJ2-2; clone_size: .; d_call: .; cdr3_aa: CASSLVGEFLTGELFF; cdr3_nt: TGCGCCAGCAGCTTGGTCGGAGAGTTTCTCACCGGGGAGCTGTTTTTT
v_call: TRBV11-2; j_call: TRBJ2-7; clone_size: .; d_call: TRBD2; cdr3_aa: CASSLEYYLAGEYEQYF; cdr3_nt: TGTGCCAGCAGCTTAGAGTATTACCTAGCGGGAGAATACGAGCAGTACTTC
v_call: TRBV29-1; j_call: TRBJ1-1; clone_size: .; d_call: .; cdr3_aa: CSGGGHEAFF; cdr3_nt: TGCAGCGGGGGGGGCCACGAAGCTTTCTTT
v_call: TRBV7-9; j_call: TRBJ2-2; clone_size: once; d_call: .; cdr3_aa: CASTPPERVPLGELFF; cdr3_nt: TGTGCCAGCACTCCACCGGAGCGGGTGCCTCTCGGGGAGCTGTTTTTT
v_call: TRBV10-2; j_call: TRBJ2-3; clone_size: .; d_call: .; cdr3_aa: CASCRGPSATDTQYF; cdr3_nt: TGCGCCAGCTGCCGGGGCCCGAGCGCGACAGATACGCAGTATTTT
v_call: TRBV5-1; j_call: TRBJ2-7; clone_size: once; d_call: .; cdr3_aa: CASSLGELSYEQYF; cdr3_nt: TGCGCCAGCAGCTTGGGGGAACTCTCCTACGAGCAGTACTTC
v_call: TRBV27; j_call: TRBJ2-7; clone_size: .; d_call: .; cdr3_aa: CASSIGHEQYF; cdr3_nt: TGTGCCAGCTCCATTGGCCACGAGCAGTACTTC
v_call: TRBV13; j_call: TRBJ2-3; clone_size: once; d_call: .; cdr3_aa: CASSYQGGGGTDTQYF; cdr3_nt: TGTGCCAGCAGCTACCAGGGAGGGGGCGGCACAGATACGCAGTATTTT
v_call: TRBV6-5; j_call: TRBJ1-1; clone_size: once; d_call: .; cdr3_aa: CASSYSPGAENTEAFF; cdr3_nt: TGTGCCAGCAGTTACTCCCCCGGGGCCGAGAACACTGAAGCTTTCTTT
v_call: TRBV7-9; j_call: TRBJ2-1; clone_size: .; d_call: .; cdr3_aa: CASSLVVREQFF; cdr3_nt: TGTGCCAGCAGCTTAGTAGTCCGTGAGCAGTTCTTC
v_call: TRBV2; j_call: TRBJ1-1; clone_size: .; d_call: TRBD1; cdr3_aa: CASSYHRTGGRTEAFF; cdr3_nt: TGTGCCAGCAGTTACCATAGGACAGGGGGAAGGACTGAAGCTTTCTTT
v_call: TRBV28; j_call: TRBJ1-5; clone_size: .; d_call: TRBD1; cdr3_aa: CASSLSGGGSQPQHF; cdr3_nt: TGTGCCAGCAGTTTATCAGGGGGCGGGAGTCAGCCCCAGCATTTT
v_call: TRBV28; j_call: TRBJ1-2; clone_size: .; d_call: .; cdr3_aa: CASSLLLGEEADYGYTF; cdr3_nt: TGTGCCAGCAGTTTACTATTAGGTGAGGAGGCTGACTATGGCTACACCTTC
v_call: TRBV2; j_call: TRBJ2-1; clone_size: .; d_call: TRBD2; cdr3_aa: CASRSRSGSRWNEQFF; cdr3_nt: TGTGCCAGCAGATCGCGTAGCGGGAGCCGGTGGAATGAGCAGTTCTTC
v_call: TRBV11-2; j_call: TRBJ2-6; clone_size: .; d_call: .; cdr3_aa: CASSLSAVDGGPGANVLTF; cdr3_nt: TGTGCCAGCAGCTTATCGGCCGTTGACGGGGGTCCTGGGGCCAACGTCCTGACTTTC
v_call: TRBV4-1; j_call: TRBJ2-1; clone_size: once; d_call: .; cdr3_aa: CASSQKAGDPYNEQFF; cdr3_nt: TGCGCCAGCAGCCAAAAAGCGGGTGATCCCTACAATGAGCAGTTCTTC
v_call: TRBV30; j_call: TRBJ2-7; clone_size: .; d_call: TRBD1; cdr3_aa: CAWIEGAQQYF; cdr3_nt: TGTGCCTGGATCGAGGGGGCTCAGCAGTACTTC